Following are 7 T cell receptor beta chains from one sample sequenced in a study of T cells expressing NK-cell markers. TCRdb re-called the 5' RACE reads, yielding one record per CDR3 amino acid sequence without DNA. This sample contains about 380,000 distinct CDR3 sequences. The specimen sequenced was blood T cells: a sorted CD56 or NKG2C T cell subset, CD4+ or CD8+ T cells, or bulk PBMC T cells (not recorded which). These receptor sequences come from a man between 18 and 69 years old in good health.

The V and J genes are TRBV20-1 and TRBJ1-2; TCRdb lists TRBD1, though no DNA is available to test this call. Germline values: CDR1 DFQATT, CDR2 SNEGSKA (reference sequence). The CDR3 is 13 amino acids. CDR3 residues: CSAERTGVDGYTF.

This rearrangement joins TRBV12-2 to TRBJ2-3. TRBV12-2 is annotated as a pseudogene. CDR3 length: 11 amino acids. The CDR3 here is CASRFTDTQYF.

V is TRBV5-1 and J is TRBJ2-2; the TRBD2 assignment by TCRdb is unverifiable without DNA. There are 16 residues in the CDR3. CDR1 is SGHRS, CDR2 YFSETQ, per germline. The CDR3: CASSLSAGTAAGELFF.

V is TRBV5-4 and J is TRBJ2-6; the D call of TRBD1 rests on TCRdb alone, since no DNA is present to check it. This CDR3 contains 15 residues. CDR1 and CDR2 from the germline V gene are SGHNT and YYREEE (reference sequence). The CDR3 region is CASSLEGTRANVLTF.

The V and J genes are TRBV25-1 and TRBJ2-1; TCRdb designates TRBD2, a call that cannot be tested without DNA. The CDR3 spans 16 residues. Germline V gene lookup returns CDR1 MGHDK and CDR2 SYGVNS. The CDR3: CASPEGLAGLEDEQFF.

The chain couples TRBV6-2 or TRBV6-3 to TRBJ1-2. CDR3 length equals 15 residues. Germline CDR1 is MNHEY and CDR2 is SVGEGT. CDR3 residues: CASSYSTNRNYGYTF.

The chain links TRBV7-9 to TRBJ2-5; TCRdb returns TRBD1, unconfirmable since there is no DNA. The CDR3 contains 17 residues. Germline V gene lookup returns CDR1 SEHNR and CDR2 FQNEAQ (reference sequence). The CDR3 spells CASSLRLEDRGEETQYF. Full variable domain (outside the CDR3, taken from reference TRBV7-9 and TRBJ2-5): DTGVSQNPRHKITKRGQNVTFRCDPISEHNRLYWYRQTLGQGPEFLTYFQNEAQLEKSRLLSDRFSAERPKGSFSTLEIQRTEQGDSAMYLCASSLRLEDRGEETQYFGPGTRLLVL.